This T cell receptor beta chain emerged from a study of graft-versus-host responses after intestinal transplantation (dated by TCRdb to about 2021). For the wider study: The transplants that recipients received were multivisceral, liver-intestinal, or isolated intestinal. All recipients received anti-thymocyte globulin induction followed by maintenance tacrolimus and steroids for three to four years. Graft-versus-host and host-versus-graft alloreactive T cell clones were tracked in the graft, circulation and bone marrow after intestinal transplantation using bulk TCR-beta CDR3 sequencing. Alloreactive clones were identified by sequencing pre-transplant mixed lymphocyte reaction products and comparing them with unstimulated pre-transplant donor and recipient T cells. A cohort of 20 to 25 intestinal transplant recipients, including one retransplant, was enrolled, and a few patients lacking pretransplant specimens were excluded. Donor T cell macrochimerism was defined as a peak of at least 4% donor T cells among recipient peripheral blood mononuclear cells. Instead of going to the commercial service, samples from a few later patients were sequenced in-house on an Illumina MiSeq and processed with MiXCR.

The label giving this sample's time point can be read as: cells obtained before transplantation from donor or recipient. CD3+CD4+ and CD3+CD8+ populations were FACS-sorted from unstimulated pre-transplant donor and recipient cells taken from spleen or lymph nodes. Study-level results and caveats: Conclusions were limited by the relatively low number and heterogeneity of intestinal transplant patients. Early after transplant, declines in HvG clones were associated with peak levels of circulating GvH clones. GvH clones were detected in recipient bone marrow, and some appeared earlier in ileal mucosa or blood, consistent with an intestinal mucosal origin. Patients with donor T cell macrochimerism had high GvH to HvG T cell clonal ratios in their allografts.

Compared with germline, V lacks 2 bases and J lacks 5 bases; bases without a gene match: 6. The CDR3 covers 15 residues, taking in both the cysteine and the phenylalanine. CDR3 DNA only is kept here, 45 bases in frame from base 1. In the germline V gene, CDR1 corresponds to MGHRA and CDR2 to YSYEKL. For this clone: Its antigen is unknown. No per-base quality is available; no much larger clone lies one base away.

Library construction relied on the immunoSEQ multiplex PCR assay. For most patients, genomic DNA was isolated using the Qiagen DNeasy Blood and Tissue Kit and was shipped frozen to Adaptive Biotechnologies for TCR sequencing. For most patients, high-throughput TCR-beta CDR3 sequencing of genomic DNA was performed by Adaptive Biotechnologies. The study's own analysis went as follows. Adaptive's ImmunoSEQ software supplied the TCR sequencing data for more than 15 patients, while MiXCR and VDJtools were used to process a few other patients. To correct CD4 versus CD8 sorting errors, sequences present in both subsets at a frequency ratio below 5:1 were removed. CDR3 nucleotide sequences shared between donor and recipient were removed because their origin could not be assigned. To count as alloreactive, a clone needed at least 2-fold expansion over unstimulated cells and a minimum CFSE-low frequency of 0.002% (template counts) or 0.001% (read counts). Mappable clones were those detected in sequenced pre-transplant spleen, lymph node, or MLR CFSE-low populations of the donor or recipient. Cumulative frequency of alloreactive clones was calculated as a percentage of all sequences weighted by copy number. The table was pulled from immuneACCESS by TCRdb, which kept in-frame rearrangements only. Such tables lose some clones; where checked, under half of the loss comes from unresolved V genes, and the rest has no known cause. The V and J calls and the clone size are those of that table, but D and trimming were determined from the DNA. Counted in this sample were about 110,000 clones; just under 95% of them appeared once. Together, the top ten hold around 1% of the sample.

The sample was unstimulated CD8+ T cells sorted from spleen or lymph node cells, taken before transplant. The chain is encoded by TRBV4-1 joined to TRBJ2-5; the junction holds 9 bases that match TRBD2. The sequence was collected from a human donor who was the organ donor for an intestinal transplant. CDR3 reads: CASSQPQTSGETQYF. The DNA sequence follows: TGCGCCAGCAGCCAACCCCAGACTAGCGGCGAGACCCAGTACTTC.